This T cell receptor (beta chain) was retrieved from a study of blood T cell repertoires in COVID-19. Study-level background: PBMCs, B-cell-depleted T cells, or T cells provided the cDNA or gDNA that made up the material.

Original methodology: Estimation of nucleated cell counts relied on the amplification of reference gene primers. Here immunoSEQ multiplex PCR was the method, and the copy in TCRdb shows in-frame clones only, minus some. V and J calls and clone size are as listed in that table; D and trimming were resolved from the DNA. The table includes tens of thousands of clones, 81% detected once. The sequence came from an elderly man with active or convalescent COVID-19. The sample taken for sequencing was peripheral blood.

The CDR3 DNA sequence: TGTGCCAGCAGCTTAGGGGAGGGTGGTTATAATTCACCCCTCCACTTT. This codes for CASSLGEGGYNSPLHF. The chain combines TRBV11-2 with TRBJ1-6; D is undetermined. This CDR3 has 16 amino acids. V lost 1 base and J 4 bases, leaving 11 bases between the germline ends. CDR1 SGHAT and CDR2 FQNNGV come from the germline V gene.